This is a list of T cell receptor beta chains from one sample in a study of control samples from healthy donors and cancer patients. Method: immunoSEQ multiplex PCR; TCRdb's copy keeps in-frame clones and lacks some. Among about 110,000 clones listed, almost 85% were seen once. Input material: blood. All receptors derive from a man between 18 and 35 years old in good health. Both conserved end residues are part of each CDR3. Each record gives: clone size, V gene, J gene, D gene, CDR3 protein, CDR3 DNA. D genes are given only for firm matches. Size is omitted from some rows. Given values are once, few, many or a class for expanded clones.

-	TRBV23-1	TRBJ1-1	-	CAGGEEKAFF	TGCGCAGGGGGGGAGGAGAAAGCTTTCTTT
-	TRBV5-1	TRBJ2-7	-	CASSVTVSDYEQYF	TGCGCCAGCAGCGTGACAGTTTCTGACTACGAGCAGTACTTC
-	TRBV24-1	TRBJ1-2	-	CATSDYDSYYGYTF	TGTGCCACCAGTGATTACGACAGCTACTATGGCTACACCTTC
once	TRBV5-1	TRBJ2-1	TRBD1	CASSPGTGHNEQFF	TGCGCCAGCAGCCCGGGGACAGGGCACAATGAGCAGTTCTTC
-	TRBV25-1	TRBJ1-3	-	CASSEYDTRAGNTIYF	TGTGCCAGCAGTGAATATGACACCCGAGCCGGAAACACCATATATTTT
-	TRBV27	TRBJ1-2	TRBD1	CASSSSGTGGFGYTF	TGTGCCAGCAGTTCCTCCGGGACAGGGGGCTTTGGCTACACCTTC
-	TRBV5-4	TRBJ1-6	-	CASSSGGSPLHF	TGTGCCAGCAGCTCGGGGGGCTCACCCCTCCACTTT
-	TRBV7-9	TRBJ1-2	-	CASSLVSIGQGYTF	TGTGCCAGCAGCTTAGTCAGTATCGGGCAGGGCTACACCTTC
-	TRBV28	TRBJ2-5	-	CASRDSGGGKETQYF	TGTGCCAGCAGGGACTCGGGTGGAGGGAAAGAGACCCAGTACTTC
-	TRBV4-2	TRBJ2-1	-	CASSQDYRRVSYNEQFF	TGTGCCAGCAGCCAAGATTACAGGAGAGTGTCATACAATGAGCAGTTCTTC
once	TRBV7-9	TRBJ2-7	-	CASSLGGLGYEQYF	TGTGCCAGCAGCTTGGGGGGCCTGGGGTACGAGCAGTACTTC
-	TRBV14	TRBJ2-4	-	CASSRQGSGSNIQYF	TGTGCCAGCAGCCGGCAGGGTTCTGGGTCAAACATTCAGTACTTC
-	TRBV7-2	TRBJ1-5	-	CASSLAAGSEPQHF	TGTGCCAGCAGCTTAGCGGCGGGGTCTGAGCCCCAGCATTTT
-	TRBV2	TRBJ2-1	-	CASSEVYETREQFF	TGTGCCAGCAGTGAAGTATACGAAACGCGTGAGCAGTTCTTC
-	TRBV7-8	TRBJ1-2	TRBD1	CASSLAKFWVRDSHNYGYTF	TGTGCCAGCAGCTTAGCGAAGTTCTGGGTCCGGGACAGCCACAACTATGGCTACACCTTC
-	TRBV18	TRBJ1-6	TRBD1	CASSGAQGGVIPPLHF	TGTGCCAGCTCAGGGGCTCAAGGGGGCGTGATCCCCCCCCTCCACTTT
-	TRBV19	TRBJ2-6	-	CASVKDSAVSGANVLTF	TGTGCCAGTGTAAAGGACAGCGCCGTCTCTGGGGCCAACGTCCTGACTTTC
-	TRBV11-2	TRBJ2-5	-	CASSLELQQTQYF	TGTGCCAGCAGCTTAGAGTTGCAGCAGACCCAGTACTTC
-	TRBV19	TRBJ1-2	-	CASSMTDFYGYTF	TGTGCCAGTAGTATGACAGATTTCTATGGCTACACCTTC
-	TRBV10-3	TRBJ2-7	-	CAIRTGTYEQYF	TGTGCCATCAGAACAGGGACCTACGAGCAGTACTTC
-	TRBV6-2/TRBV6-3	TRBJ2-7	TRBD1	CASRPGTGRGYEQYF	TGTGCCAGCAGGCCTGGGACAGGGAGAGGGTACGAGCAGTACTTC
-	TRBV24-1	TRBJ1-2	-	CATSDYDRFYTF	TGTGCCACCAGTGATTACGACAGGTTCTACACCTTC
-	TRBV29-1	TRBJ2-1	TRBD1	CSVGFVRGQGDEQFF	TGCAGCGTTGGATTTGTGAGGGGACAGGGCGATGAGCAGTTCTTC
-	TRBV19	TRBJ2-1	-	CASSSRWDEQFF	TGTGCCAGTAGTAGTCGATGGGATGAGCAGTTCTTC
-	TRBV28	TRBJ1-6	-	CASTSVGSYNSPLHF	TGTGCCAGCACCTCCGTGGGGTCCTATAATTCACCCCTCCACTTT
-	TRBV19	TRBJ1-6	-	CASSISSYNSPLHF	TGTGCCAGTAGTATCAGCTCCTATAATTCACCCCTCCACTTT
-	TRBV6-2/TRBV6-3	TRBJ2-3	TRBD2	CASSTRTAGGPRDTQYF	TGTGCCAGCAGTACCCGCACGGCGGGGGGGCCAAGAGATACGCAGTATTTT
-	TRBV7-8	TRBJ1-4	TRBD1	CASSTGQGGSEKLFF	TGTGCCAGCAGCACCGGACAGGGAGGCAGTGAAAAACTGTTTTTT
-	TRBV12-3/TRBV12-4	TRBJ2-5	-	CASSPKQGATQYF	TGTGCCAGCAGCCCAAAACAAGGGGCGACCCAGTACTTC
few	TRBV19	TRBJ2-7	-	CASSISPRRASSYEQYF	TGTGCCAGTAGTATATCCCCGAGACGGGCGAGCTCCTACGAGCAGTACTTC
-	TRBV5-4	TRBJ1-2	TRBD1	CASSLAPTGDYGYTF	TGTGCCAGCAGCTTGGCCCCCACAGGGGACTATGGCTACACCTTC
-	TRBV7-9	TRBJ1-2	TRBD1	CASSLALSGAGQGAYGYTF	TGTGCCAGCAGCTTAGCGCTAAGCGGGGCGGGACAGGGGGCCTATGGCTACACCTTC
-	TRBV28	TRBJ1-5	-	CASSLGQPQHF	TGTGCCAGCAGTTTGGGTCAGCCCCAGCATTTT
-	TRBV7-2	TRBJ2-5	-	CASSLSRKETQYF	TGTGCCAGCAGCTTATCGCGAAAGGAGACCCAGTACTTC
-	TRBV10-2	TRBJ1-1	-	CASGRGEVGAFF	TGCGCCAGCGGTCGCGGGGAGGTTGGGGCTTTCTTT
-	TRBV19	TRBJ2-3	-	CASNSQGITDTQYF	TGTGCCAGTAATAGCCAGGGGATCACAGATACGCAGTATTTT
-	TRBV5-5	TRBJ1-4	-	CASSLAGREEEKLFF	TGTGCCAGCAGCTTGGCGGGCAGGGAGGAGGAAAAACTGTTTTTT
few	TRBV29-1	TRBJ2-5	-	CSVVGALGVGETQYF	TGCAGCGTTGTTGGGGCCCTAGGGGTAGGGGAGACCCAGTACTTC
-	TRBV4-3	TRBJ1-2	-	CASSQDSGEPGDYGYTF	TGCGCCAGCAGCCAAGATTCGGGGGAACCTGGGGACTATGGCTACACCTTC
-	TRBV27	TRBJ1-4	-	CASSLSGPERNPNEKLFF	TGTGCCAGCAGTTTATCGGGGCCTGAGAGGAACCCTAATGAAAAACTGTTTTTT
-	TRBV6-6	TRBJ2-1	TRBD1	CASSYGTETYNEQFF	TGTGCCAGCAGTTACGGGACAGAAACCTACAATGAGCAGTTCTTC
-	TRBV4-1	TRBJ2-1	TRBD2	CASSQGERGGAEQFF	TGCGCCAGCAGCCAAGGGGAGCGGGGGGGCGCTGAGCAGTTCTTC
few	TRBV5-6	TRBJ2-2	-	CASSRPSSRNTGELFF	TGTGCCAGCAGCCGCCCCTCGTCCCGTAACACCGGGGAGCTGTTTTTT
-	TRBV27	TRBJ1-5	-	CASSLRTSTGNQPQHF	TGTGCCAGCAGTTTACGGACTTCGACGGGCAATCAGCCCCAGCATTTT
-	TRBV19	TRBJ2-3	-	CASSIYQPGLPSGDTQYF	TGTGCCAGTAGTATTTATCAGCCGGGACTCCCCTCCGGAGATACGCAGTATTTT
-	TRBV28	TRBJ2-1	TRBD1	CASSLLGTGDNEQFF	TGTGCCAGCAGTTTATTGGGGACAGGAGACAATGAGCAGTTCTTC
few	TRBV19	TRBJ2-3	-	CASSGTEVGHPSTDTQYF	TGTGCCAGTAGTGGAACCGAAGTGGGACACCCTAGCACAGATACGCAGTATTTT
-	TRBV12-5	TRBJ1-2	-	CASGSGFTNWGYTF	TGTGCTAGTGGTTCGGGATTTACCAATTGGGGCTACACCTTC
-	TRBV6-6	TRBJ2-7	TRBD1	CASSLRQGEQYF	TGTGCCAGCAGTTTGAGACAGGGCGAGCAGTACTTC
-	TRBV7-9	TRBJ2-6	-	CASSSSSGANVLTF	TGTGCCAGCAGCTCCTCTTCTGGGGCCAACGTCCTGACTTTC
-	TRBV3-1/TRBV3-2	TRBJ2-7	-	CASSQGGGRGIHEQYF	TGTGCCAGCAGCCAAGGGGGGGGCAGGGGAATTCACGAGCAGTACTTC